The 21 T cell receptor beta chains reported below all come from one sample, sequenced in a study of blood T cell repertoires in COVID-19. Only in-frame clones appear in the TCRdb table, and some are missing; sequencing was by immunoSEQ multiplex PCR. The table records approximately 150,000 clones, more than 70% of them present only once. The sequenced sample was peripheral blood. The receptors originated from a man between 45 and 60 years old who had recovered from COVID-19.

This clone appeared a few times. The V and J genes are TRBV2 and TRBJ1-6, with TRBD1 identical over 7 bases. The germline gives CDR1 SNHLY, CDR2 FYNNEI. This CDR3 contains 16 residues. J was trimmed by 5 bases and V by 6 bases; bases with no gene match: 10. The CDR3 protein is CASSALDRDNNSPLHF. CDR3 nucleotide sequence: TGTGCCAGCAGCGCTCTCGACAGGGACAATAATTCACCCCTCCACTTT.

This clone appeared a few times. The V call is TRBV25-1, the J call TRBJ2-4; D perhaps matches TRBD2 (5 bases). The CDR3 sequence is 16 residues long. Per the germline V gene, CDR1 is MGHDK and CDR2 is SYGVNS. The V end lost 1 base, the J end lost 0 bases, and 10 bases lay between the germline ends. The DNA for the CDR3 is TGTGCCAGCAGTGAATTGGGCGGGCTAGCCAAAAACATTCAGTACTTC. Translation gives CASSELGGLAKNIQYF.

The genes are TRBV2 and TRBJ1-5, with 7 bases aligning to TRBD1. Germline CDR1 is SNHLY and CDR2 is FYNNEI. This CDR3 spans 14 amino acids. The J segment lost 2 bases and the V segment lost 6 bases, leaving 4 bases of the junction unmatched. The CDR3: CASRNRGGNQPQHF. In DNA form, the CDR3 reads TGTGCCAGCAGAAACAGGGGTGGCAATCAGCCCCAGCATTTT.

V and J are TRBV6-5 and TRBJ2-7; D unclear. There are 12 residues in the CDR3. Germline CDR1 is MNHEY and CDR2 is SVGAGI. Deletions cut 6 bases from V and 5 bases from J, with 11 bases between. The CDR3 protein is CASSVGVDEQYF. The CDR3 DNA is TGTGCCAGCAGCGTCGGTGTCGACGAGCAGTACTTC.

This chain uses TRBV18 with TRBJ2-3, with 10 bases aligning to TRBD1. Germline V gene sequence: CDR1 KGHSH, CDR2 LQKENI. There are 16 residues in the CDR3. J lost 4 bases, V lost 1 base, and 5 bases had no gene match. The CDR3 sequence: CASSPLQGQGSDTQYF. The CDR3 DNA sequence: TGTGCCAGCTCACCACTTCAGGGACAGGGGTCAGATACGCAGTATTTT.

The chain is built from TRBV16 and TRBJ1-3; D is ambiguous. Germline V gene lookup returns CDR1 KGHSY and CDR2 FQNENV. This CDR3 is 16 amino acids long. Trimming removed 0 bases from V and 4 bases from J, with 13 bases in between. CDR3 sequence: CASSQSRLPPGNTIYF. The CDR3 DNA reads TGTGCCAGCAGCCAATCGCGACTTCCACCCGGAAACACCATATATTTT.

This clone was picked up a small number of times. The chain joins TRBV10-3 to TRBJ1-5; D might be TRBD1 (6 bases). Germline lookup yields CDR1 ENHRY and CDR2 SYGVKD. CDR3 length: 14 amino acids. Trimming removed 2 bases at V and 1 base at J, with 6 bases between. In DNA, the CDR3 is TGTGCCATCAGTGAGGGGGGCAGCAATCAGCCCCAGCATTTT. This codes for CAISEGGSNQPQHF.

The count of this clone is one. The chain uses TRBV18 and TRBJ1-3, with no clear D. The CDR3 covers 15 residues. Trimming removed 3 bases from V and 1 base from J, with 10 bases in between. Germline loops: CDR1 KGHSH, CDR2 LQKENI. The CDR3 bases are TGTGCCAGCTCACCTCCCGTATTGTCTGGAAACACCATATATTTT. It yields the protein CASSPPVLSGNTIYF.

Concerning this clone itself: This CDR3 is also generated by other DNA sequences in the sample. The chain employs TRBV5-1 and TRBJ2-5; TRBD1 is a possible D gene (6 bases). CDR3 length: 13 amino acids. V was pared by 2 bases and J by 1 base, with 6 bases between. Looked up from germline, CDR1 is SGHRS and CDR2 is YFSETQ. The DNA of the CDR3 is TGCGCCAGCAGCTTAGGGGGCCAAGAGACCCAGTACTTC. Translated: CASSLGGQETQYF.

The CDR3 protein is CASSQDRGDTQYF. Here the CDR3 DNA reads TGTGCCAGCAGCCAGGACAGGGGAGATACGCAGTATTTT. This chain uses TRBV6-5 with TRBJ2-3; 9 nucleotides agree with TRBD1. CDR3 length: 13 amino acids. Germline V gene lookup returns CDR1 MNHEY and CDR2 SVGAGI. The V and J ends lost 6 bases and 5 bases, in that order; junction bases with no gene match: 3.

The V call is TRBV5-4, the J call TRBJ2-7, with D perhaps TRBD2 (6 bases). The V end was cut by 1 base, the J end by 5 bases, with 10 bases between. Germline V gene data show CDR1 as SGHNT and CDR2 as YYREEE (reference sequence). The CDR3 sequence is 13 residues long. The CDR3 reads CASSLIAGNEQYF. CDR3 DNA: TGTGCCAGCAGCTTGATTGCGGGGAACGAGCAGTACTTC. Using reference TRBV5-4 and TRBJ2-7 for the parts outside the CDR3, the full variable domain is ETGVTQSPTHLIKTRGQQVTLRCSSQSGHNTVSWYQQALGQGPQFIFQYYREEENGRGNFPPRFSGLQFPNYSSELNVNALELDDSALYLCASSLIAGNEQYFGPGTRLTVT.

The rearrangement links TRBV29-1 to TRBJ2-7; 9 bases match TRBD1. Germline lookup yields CDR1 SQVTM and CDR2 ANQGSEA. The trim removed 6 bases at V and 1 base at J, leaving 4 bases unmatched. CDR3 size: 13 residues. The CDR3 sequence: CSVADRGSYEQYF. The CDR3 bases are TGCAGCGTGGCAGACAGGGGGTCCTACGAGCAGTACTTC.

The V and J genes are TRBV6-5 and TRBJ1-3; D remains unclear. Germline V lookup: CDR1 MNHEY, CDR2 SVGAGI. The CDR3 loop spans 13 amino acids. V gave up 7 bases and J gave up 5 bases, with 12 bases separating them. The CDR3 region is CASIGDTRNTIYF. Here the CDR3 DNA reads TGTGCCAGCATAGGTGACACCCGAAACACCATATATTTT.

V gene TRBV19 combines with J gene TRBJ2-7; 7 bases agree with TRBD2. The length of the CDR3 is 17 residues. Unmatched junction bases numbered 9, after V lost 0 bases and J lost 1 base. Germline V lookup: CDR1 LNHDA, CDR2 SQIVND (reference sequence). CDR3 sequence: CASSIDFAGGSSYEQYF. The CDR3 coding sequence is TGTGCCAGTAGTATAGACTTCGCGGGCGGGAGTTCCTACGAGCAGTACTTC.

The chain employs TRBV9 and TRBJ2-7; 7 nucleotides align to TRBD1. J lost 4 bases, V lost 3 bases, and 10 bases had no gene match. CDR3 length equals 15 residues. The germline CDR1 and CDR2 sequences are SGDLS and YYNGEE. CDR3 sequence reads: CASSAPGDSTYEQYF. Here the CDR3 DNA reads TGTGCCAGCAGCGCTCCCGGGGACAGCACTTACGAGCAGTACTTC.

This chain links TRBV5-6 with TRBJ2-7; 8 nucleotides line up with TRBD1. V lost 3 bases and J lost 7; bases outside the gene matches: 12. Per the germline V gene, CDR1 is SGHDT and CDR2 is YYEEEE. The CDR3 sequence is 15 residues long. In nucleotides, the CDR3 is TGTGCCAGCAGCTCACTCCCCGGACAGGGCTGGGAGCAGTACTTC. As protein: CASSSLPGQGWEQYF.

The V call is TRBV6-2 or TRBV6-3, the J call TRBJ1-3, with TRBD1 identical over 8 bases. The V gene end was trimmed by 2 bases and the J gene end by 2 bases; junction bases not matched to a gene: 2. Per germline, CDR1 MNHEY and CDR2 SVGEGT. This CDR3 has 15 residues. In DNA, the CDR3 is TGTGCCAGCAGTTACCTGGACAGGGCTGGAAACACCATATATTTT. This sequence encodes CASSYLDRAGNTIYF.

The chain uses TRBV3-1 (or the pseudogene TRBV3-2) and TRBJ2-1; TRBD2 matches 12 bases. Losses at the gene ends were 3 bases for V and 2 bases for J; bases not matched to a gene: 5. The CDR3 has 17 amino acids. The germline gives CDR1 LGHDT, CDR2 YNNKEL (reference sequence). CDR3 nucleotides: TGTGCCAGCAGCCAGACTAGCGGGAGAGGGGCCTACAATGAGCAGTTCTTC. It is translated as CASSQTSGRGAYNEQFF.

The chain uses TRBV14 and TRBJ2-6, with a possible D match to TRBD1 (6 bases). V gave up 2 bases and J gave up 2 bases, with 19 bases separating them. CDR1 is SGHDN and CDR2 is FVKESK in the germline V gene. This CDR3 comprises 19 residues. CDR3 region: CASSQPTGPRVAGANVLTF. As DNA, the CDR3 is TGTGCCAGCAGCCAACCAACAGGGCCGCGGGTGGCTGGGGCCAACGTCCTGACTTTC.

The chain employs TRBV25-1 and TRBJ2-7; a possible D gene is TRBD1 (6 bases). V lost 2 bases and J lost 2, with 10 bases in between. CDR1 is MGHDK, CDR2 SYGVNS, per germline. The CDR3 spans 14 residues. The CDR3 DNA reads as TGTGCCAGCAGTGAAACCAGGGGTCCCTACGAGCAGTACTTC. Its protein is CASSETRGPYEQYF.

V and J are TRBV13 and TRBJ2-2, with D perhaps matching TRBD2 (5 bases). V shed 4 bases and J shed 6 bases, with 6 bases lying between them. Germline CDR1 reads PRHDT; CDR2 reads FYEKMQ (reference sequence). The CDR3 sequence is 12 residues long. The CDR3 here is CASSWGAGELFF. The CDR3 nucleotides are TGTGCCAGCAGCTGGGGAGCCGGGGAGCTGTTTTTT.